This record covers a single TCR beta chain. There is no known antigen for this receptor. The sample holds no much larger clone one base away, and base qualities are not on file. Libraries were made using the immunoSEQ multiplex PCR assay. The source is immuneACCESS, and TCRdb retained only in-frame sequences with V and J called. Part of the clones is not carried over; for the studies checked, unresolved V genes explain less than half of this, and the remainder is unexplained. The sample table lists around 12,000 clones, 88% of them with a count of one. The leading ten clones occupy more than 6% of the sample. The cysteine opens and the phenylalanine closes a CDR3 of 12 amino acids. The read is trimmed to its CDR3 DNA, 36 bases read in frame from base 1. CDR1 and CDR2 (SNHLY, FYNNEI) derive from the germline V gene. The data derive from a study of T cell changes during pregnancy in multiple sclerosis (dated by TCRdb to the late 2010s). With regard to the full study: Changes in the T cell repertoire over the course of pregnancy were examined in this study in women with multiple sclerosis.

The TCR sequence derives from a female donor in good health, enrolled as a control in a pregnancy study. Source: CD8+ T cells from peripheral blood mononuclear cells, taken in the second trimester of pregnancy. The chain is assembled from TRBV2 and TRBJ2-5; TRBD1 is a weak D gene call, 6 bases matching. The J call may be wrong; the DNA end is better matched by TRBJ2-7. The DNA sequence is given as TGTGCCAAGAGGACAGAAGCATACGAGCAGTACTTC. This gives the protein CAKRTEAYEQYF.